Presented here are 14 T cell receptor beta chains from one specimen sequenced in a study of graft-versus-host responses after intestinal transplantation. Using immunoSEQ multiplex PCR, the repertoire was profiled, and TCRdb retains in-frame clones only, with some absent. The sample shows 70,000 or so clones, nearly 85% of them seen only once. Antigens of these TCRs are unknown. This material consisted of unstimulated CD4+ T cells sorted from spleen or lymph node cells, taken before transplant. The receptors here all came from a human donor who was the organ donor for an intestinal transplant.

The chain is built from TRBV7-2 and TRBJ1-5; no firm D call. The CDR3 has 13 residues. V gave up 4 bases and J gave up 4 bases, with 8 bases separating them. Germline V gene lookup returns CDR1 SGHTA and CDR2 FQGNSA. CDR3 sequence: CASSSPGNQPQHF. The CDR3 DNA is TGTGCCAGCAGCTCCCCGGGGAATCAGCCCCAGCATTTT.

The DNA for the CDR3 is TGTGCCAGCAGCACACTCAGGACAGGGCCGAACACCGGGGAGCTGTTTTTT. It specifies CASSTLRTGPNTGELFF. J is TRBJ2-2 and V is TRBV5-6; 8 bases match TRBD1. CDR1 and CDR2 (germline): SGHDT, YYEEEE. The length of the CDR3 is 17 residues. Trimming removed 4 bases from V and 0 bases from J; junction bases left unmatched: 8.

The chain uses TRBV5-6 and TRBJ1-1; D call uncertain. Germline V gene data show CDR1 as SGHDT and CDR2 as YYEEEE. V was clipped by 7 bases and J by 1 base, with 8 bases between them. This CDR3 has 12 amino acids. CDR3: CASESPNTEAFF. CDR3 sequence (DNA): TGTGCCAGCGAGTCCCCGAACACTGAAGCTTTCTTT. Combining the CDR3 with reference TRBV5-6 and TRBJ1-1 gives the whole variable domain DAGVTQSPTHLIKTRGQQVTLRCSPKSGHDTVSWYQQALGQGPQFIFQYYEEEERQRGNFPDRFSGHQFPNYSSELNVNALLLGDSALYLCASESPNTEAFFGQGTRLTVV.

The chain combines TRBV11-3 with TRBJ2-2, with 9 bases that match TRBD1. J lost 5 bases, V lost 6 bases, and 4 bases had no gene match. Germline CDR1 SGHNT, CDR2 YENEEA. This CDR3 has 14 residues. The CDR3 region is CASSTGGSTGELFF. CDR3 bases: TGTGCCAGCAGTACAGGGGGCAGTACCGGGGAGCTGTTTTTT.

The chain joins TRBV5-1 to TRBJ1-2; a possible D gene is TRBD1 (5 bases). Trimming stripped 7 bases from V and 5 bases from J, with 21 bases between. The CDR3 is 15 amino acids. The germline gives CDR1 SGHRS, CDR2 YFSETQ. The CDR3 is CASGGADRTDYGYTF. CDR3 nucleotide sequence: TGCGCCAGCGGCGGAGCCGACAGAACCGATTATGGCTACACCTTC.

The rearrangement joins TRBV5-1 to TRBJ2-2, with TRBD2 matching 10 bases. V lost 2 bases to trimming and J lost 2 bases; unmatched junction nucleotides: 3. CDR3 size: 16 residues. Germline V CDR1 and CDR2: SGHRS, YFSETQ. In DNA form, the CDR3 reads TGCGCCAGCAGCTTTCTAGCGGGGGACAACACCGGGGAGCTGTTTTTT. This codes for CASSFLAGDNTGELFF.

CDR3 DNA sequence: TGTGCCAGCTCACCACAGGTCCAGGGGCACTCTGGAAACACCATATATTTT. Translating gives CASSPQVQGHSGNTIYF. This rearrangement joins TRBV18 to TRBJ1-3; D is possibly TRBD1 (6 bases). Germline V gene lookup returns CDR1 KGHSH and CDR2 LQKENI. The CDR3 has 17 amino acids. Trimming cost V 1 base and J 0 bases, with 13 bases left between them. The whole variable domain, remainder taken from reference TRBV18 and TRBJ1-3, is NAGVMQNPRHLVRRRGQEARLRCSPMKGHSHVYWYRQLPEEGLKFMVYLQKENIIDESGMPKERFSAEFPKEGPSILRIQQVVRGDSAAYFCASSPQVQGHSGNTIYFGEGSWLTVV.

CDR3 nucleotides: TGTGCCAGCAGCTTAGCCCGCGGCCTTAACACCGGGGAGCTGTTTTTT. Protein product: CASSLARGLNTGELFF. This chain links TRBV7-2 with TRBJ2-2; D is undetermined. V lost 0 bases and J lost 2, with 10 bases in between. The CDR3 sequence is 16 residues long. Germline values: CDR1 SGHTA, CDR2 FQGNSA.

The chain employs TRBV1 and TRBJ1-2; TRBD1 is taken as the D call from the table, unchecked against the DNA. TRBV1 is reported as a pseudogene. CDR3 length: 17 amino acids. CDR3 sequence: CTSSQGQPTLPNYGYTF. The CDR3 DNA follows: TGCACCAGCAGCCAAGGACAGCCCACCCTTCCAAACTATGGCTACACCTTC.

The V gene is TRBV25-1, the J gene TRBJ1-1, with a weak D call TRBD1 (5 bases). This CDR3 has 13 amino acids. Germline lookup yields CDR1 MGHDK and CDR2 SYGVNS. Trimming cost V 7 bases and J 5 bases, with 14 bases left between them. CDR3 loop: CASIGGGRTEAFF. Written as DNA, the CDR3 is TGTGCCAGCATCGGGGGAGGGAGGACTGAAGCTTTCTTT.

The chain has TRBV5-1 and TRBJ1-6; 9 nucleotides match TRBD1. V was clipped by 4 bases and J by 10 bases; unmatched bases: 9. This CDR3 has 15 residues. Looked up from germline, CDR1 is SGHRS and CDR2 is YFSETQ. As DNA, the CDR3 is TGCGCCAGCAGCGAAGGGGACAGGGTACAGTCACCCCTCCACTTT. The encoded protein is CASSEGDRVQSPLHF.

This chain joins TRBV2 and TRBJ2-1, with 12 positions matching TRBD2. Losses at the gene ends were 5 bases for V and 6 bases for J; bases not matched to a gene: 5. CDR3 size: 15 residues. Germline V gives CDR1 SNHLY, CDR2 FYNNEI. The CDR3 bases are TGTGCCAGCAGTCGGACTAGCGGGGCCCCCAATGAGCAGTTCTTC. Translation gives CASSRTSGAPNEQFF.

This clone was found a few times. The chain recombines TRBV5-4 with TRBJ1-4; 10 bases line up with TRBD1. This CDR3 is built from 14 residues. V lost 5 bases, J lost 6 bases, and 4 bases stayed unmatched. CDR1 and CDR2 (germline): SGHNT, YYREEE (reference sequence). The CDR3 loop reads CASRPDRGDEKLFF. CDR3 sequence (DNA): TGTGCCAGCAGACCGGACAGGGGGGATGAAAAACTGTTTTTT.

This chain connects TRBV28 to TRBJ2-3; 8 bases align to TRBD1. V shed 7 bases and J 6 bases; nucleotides not matched to a gene: 3. The CDR3 covers 12 residues. CDR1 MDHEN and CDR2 SYDVKM come from the germline V gene. The CDR3 spells CASTRTGDTQYF. The DNA of the CDR3 is TGTGCCAGCACGAGGACAGGGGATACGCAGTATTTT.